The 22 T cell receptor beta chains below were found in one sample sequenced in a study of T cell responses to AZD1222 COVID-19 vaccine. Measured with immunoSEQ multiplex PCR; TCRdb has only the in-frame clones, and not every one. The sample holds 58,000 or so clones, around 88% seen once. The sequencing here drew on peripheral blood, taken 28 days after the second AZD1222 dose. Receptor source: an adult who received the AZD1222 COVID-19 vaccine.

The CDR3 sequence: CASSQLGQPSTDTQYF. CDR3 DNA: TGCGCCAGCAGTCAATTGGGACAGCCTAGCACAGATACGCAGTATTTT. This rearrangement joins TRBV23-1 to TRBJ2-3; 7 bases agree with TRBD1. TRBV23-1 carries the ORF label, with uncertain function. J gave up 0 bases and V 1 base, and 4 bases lay outside the gene matches. This CDR3 comprises 16 residues.

This CDR3 reads CASSPPQERTGGKYF. In DNA, the CDR3 is TGTGCCAGCTCACCACCTCAGGAGAGGACGGGAGGGAAGTACTTC. The chain recombines TRBV18 with TRBJ2-4, with 8 bases aligning to TRBD2. Germline trimming cut 0 bases from V and 14 bases from J; bases unmatched to any gene: 12. Per the germline V gene, CDR1 is KGHSH and CDR2 is LQKENI. This CDR3 is built from 15 residues.

This chain connects TRBV6-2 or TRBV6-3 to TRBJ2-3; D possibly corresponds to TRBD2 (5 bases). CDR1 and CDR2 (germline): MNHEY, SVGEGT. V shed 4 bases and J shed 2 bases, with 19 bases lying between them. CDR3 length: 17 amino acids. For the CDR3, the DNA is TGTGCCAGCAGTTCGACCCTACGAGGGAGTTACACAGATACGCAGTATTTT. Protein product: CASSSTLRGSYTDTQYF.

The rearrangement uses TRBV3-1 (or the pseudogene TRBV3-2) and TRBJ1-6; 9 nucleotides line up with TRBD1. Germline V CDR1 and CDR2: LGHDT, YNNKEL (reference sequence). This CDR3 is built from 17 residues. The junction had 9 bases not matched to a gene; V was cut back by 2 bases and J by 7 bases. The CDR3 loop reads CASSQFLGTGYNSPLHF. DNA for the CDR3: TGTGCCAGCAGCCAATTCTTAGGGACAGGGTACAATTCACCCCTCCACTTT.

The chain is built from TRBV28 and TRBJ1-4, with D perhaps TRBD1 (5 bases). Germline CDR1 MDHEN, CDR2 SYDVKM. The V end was cut by 6 bases, the J end by 7 bases, with 15 bases between. This CDR3 comprises 14 residues. The CDR3: CASRPGSGVEKLFF. In DNA form, the CDR3 reads TGTGCCAGCAGACCAGGGTCTGGGGTTGAAAAACTGTTTTTT.

The chain is built from TRBV27 and TRBJ2-3, with D possibly matching TRBD2 (7 bases). V gave up 2 bases and J gave up 5 bases, with 14 bases separating them. Per the germline V gene, CDR1 is MNHEY and CDR2 is SMNVEV (reference sequence). The length of the CDR3 is 15 residues. The DNA for the CDR3 is TGTGCCAGCAGTTTAGGCGGGGGCTGGGGAGATACGCAGTATTTT. It codes for CASSLGGGWGDTQYF.

The chain links TRBV9 to TRBJ2-5; TRBD1 matches 12 bases. The V gene's germline CDR1 is SGDLS and CDR2 YYNGEE. The CDR3 extends over 17 amino acids. Trimming took 0 bases from V and 5 from J; bases not matched to a gene: 8. CDR3 in amino acids: CASSVGRDRGLRETQYF. In DNA, the CDR3 is TGTGCCAGCAGCGTAGGTCGGGACAGGGGGCTAAGGGAGACCCAGTACTTC.

The chain carries TRBV3-1 (or the pseudogene TRBV3-2) and TRBJ2-5, with 8 bases that match TRBD2. V was pared by 1 base and J by 2 bases, with 0 bases of the junction left unmatched. Germline V lookup: CDR1 LGHDT, CDR2 YNNKEL (reference sequence). The CDR3 contains 14 residues. The CDR3 loop is CASSQAGGQETQYF. The DNA of the CDR3 is TGTGCCAGCAGCCAAGCGGGAGGGCAAGAGACCCAGTACTTC.

The gene calls are TRBV7-9 and TRBJ1-2; D is ambiguous. The germline gives CDR1 SEHNR, CDR2 FQNEAQ (reference sequence). The V and J ends lost 4 bases and 6 bases respectively, with 9 bases between them. The CDR3 is 12 amino acids. The CDR3 loop reads CASSSPVDGYTF. The CDR3 coding sequence is TGTGCCAGCAGCTCCCCAGTCGATGGCTACACCTTC.

The chain carries TRBV6-2 or TRBV6-3 and TRBJ2-3; 10 bases are a match to TRBD2. Germline trimming cut 4 bases from V and 4 bases from J; bases unmatched to any gene: 8. The CDR3 runs to 16 residues. From germline, CDR1 is MNHEY and CDR2 SVGEGT. The CDR3 region is CASSFSGRGTSDTQYF. The CDR3 region has the DNA TGTGCCAGCAGTTTCAGCGGGAGGGGCACTTCAGATACGCAGTATTTT.

The chain combines TRBV28 with TRBJ1-1, with D perhaps matching TRBD1 (5 bases). The CDR3 is made up of 17 amino acids. V shed 6 bases and J shed 0 bases, with 20 bases lying between them. Germline V gives CDR1 MDHEN, CDR2 SYDVKM. CDR3 sequence: CASSSLHGGSMNTEAFF. The CDR3 region has the DNA TGTGCCAGCAGCTCGCTACATGGGGGGAGCATGAACACTGAAGCTTTCTTT.

This chain uses TRBV18 with TRBJ1-4, with a possible D match to TRBD1 (5 bases). V was clipped by 8 bases and J by 9 bases, with 16 bases between them. In germline, CDR1 is KGHSH, CDR2 LQKENI. The CDR3 has 13 residues. The CDR3 region is CASLTRADQKLFF. CDR3 sequence (DNA): TGTGCCAGCCTAACCAGGGCGGACCAAAAACTGTTTTTT.

The chain combines TRBV3-1 (or the pseudogene TRBV3-2) with TRBJ1-1; D might be TRBD1 (5 bases). CDR3 length: 12 amino acids. In germline, CDR1 is LGHDT, CDR2 YNNKEL (reference sequence). Between the trimmed V and J ends, which lost 1 base and 8 bases, there was a span of 8 bases. CDR3 residues: CASSQVRGEAFF. CDR3 bases: TGTGCCAGCAGCCAAGTCCGGGGCGAAGCTTTCTTT.

The chain couples TRBV10-3 to TRBJ1-1; TRBD1 is a possible D gene (5 bases). V dropped 3 bases and J dropped 1 base, with 9 bases sitting between them. The CDR3 covers 14 residues. Per germline, CDR1 ENHRY and CDR2 SYGVKD. This CDR3 is CAISEGRANTEAFF. The CDR3 DNA sequence: TGTGCCATCAGTGAAGGCAGGGCGAACACTGAAGCTTTCTTT.

The J gene is TRBJ2-7, the V gene TRBV7-9; D is perhaps TRBD1 (6 bases). Deletions cut 7 bases from V and 3 bases from J, with 16 bases between. The CDR3 runs to 14 residues. Germline assignment: CDR1 SEHNR and CDR2 FQNEAQ (reference sequence). CDR3 nucleotide sequence: TGTGCCAGCAACATTGGGGGCGCGGTCTACGAGCAGTACTTC. It is translated as CASNIGGAVYEQYF.

The chain couples TRBV24-1 to TRBJ2-1; D is undetermined. There are 15 residues in the CDR3. Trimming removed 2 bases at V and 4 bases at J, with 11 bases between. The germline V gene has CDR1 KGHDR and CDR2 SFDVKD. The DNA for the CDR3 is TGTGCCACCAGTGATTCTCGCGTAGGATACAATGAGCAGTTCTTC. Protein sequence: CATSDSRVGYNEQFF.

This chain joins TRBV5-1 and TRBJ2-1; 12 positions agree with TRBD2. The CDR3 totals 14 residues. CDR1 SGHRS and CDR2 YFSETQ come from the germline V gene. V lost 4 bases and J lost 7; bases outside the gene matches: 3. CDR3 sequence: CASSQTSGGNEQFF. CDR3 in DNA: TGCGCCAGCAGCCAGACTAGCGGGGGTAATGAGCAGTTCTTC.

The chain combines TRBV11-2 with TRBJ1-5, with D maybe TRBD1 (6 bases). Germline V gene sequence: CDR1 SGHAT, CDR2 FQNNGV. The germline V and J ends were trimmed by 8 bases and 5 bases, with 16 bases remaining between them. This CDR3 contains 14 residues. The CDR3 loop reads CASPVRGGHQPQHF. In DNA form, the CDR3 reads TGTGCCAGCCCTGTCCGGGGGGGGCATCAGCCCCAGCATTTT.

V is TRBV30 and J is TRBJ1-1; the D is unclear. Germline CDR1 GTSNPN, CDR2 SVGIG (reference sequence). V lost 0 bases, J lost 1 base, and 9 bases lay in between. The CDR3 length is 14 residues. The CDR3 is CAWSVQGGNTEAFF. The CDR3 bases are TGTGCCTGGAGTGTACAAGGAGGGAACACTGAAGCTTTCTTT.

In its sample, this clone was seen once. The chain couples TRBV19 to TRBJ1-5; D is unclear. With 3 bases removed from V and 6 bases from J, the gap between germline ends came to 9 bases. Germline V CDR1 and CDR2: LNHDA, SQIVND (reference sequence). The CDR3 length is 13 residues. This chain's CDR3 is CASSIGLLQPQHF. In DNA, the CDR3 is TGTGCCAGTAGTATCGGCTTGCTTCAGCCCCAGCATTTT.

This clone was observed a single time. The chain joins TRBV9 to TRBJ2-1; D uncertain. Germline CDR1 and CDR2: SGDLS and YYNGEE. This CDR3 spans 15 amino acids. The V end lost 0 bases, the J end lost 3 bases, and 10 bases lay between the germline ends. CDR3 in DNA: TGTGCCAGCAGCGTAGGTGGCTCGAACTACAATGAGCAGTTCTTC. It specifies CASSVGGSNYNEQFF.

The rearrangement links TRBV29-1 to TRBJ2-3; D assignment may be TRBD1 or TRBD2 (6 bases each). Germline V gene data show CDR1 as SQVTM and CDR2 as ANQGSEA. Trimming took 8 bases from V and 5 from J, leaving 20 bases between them. The CDR3 sequence is 14 residues long. CDR3 in amino acids: CSFLKGGSGDTQYF. CDR3 coding DNA: TGCAGCTTCCTCAAAGGGGGGAGTGGAGATACGCAGTATTTT.